These T cell receptor beta chains were read from a single sample in a study of T-cell memory formation after mild COVID-19. Using its own MiXCR run on the 5' RACE reads, TCRdb lists one record per CDR3 protein. The data contain 300,000 to 350,000 distinct CDR3 sequences, roughly 13% of them singletons. Sequenced material: PBMCs or a T cell subset sorted from them (not recorded which). Receptor source: a man younger than 30 who had mild COVID-19 (a few samples of this study predate the infection). Cell type and time point are not known. Each CDR3 is given with its conserved first and last residue. D genes are given only for firm matches. Size values are once, few and many counts, or a class for expanded clones, and some rows have none.

V	D	J	size	CDR3	DNA
TRBV4-3	.	TRBJ2-1	few	CASSQETSYNEQFF	TGCGCCAGCAGCCAAGAGACCTCCTACAATGAGCAGTTCTTC
TRBV5-1	TRBD1	TRBJ2-3	.	CASSFPGQGLVDTQYF	TGCGCCAGCAGCTTTCCGGGACAGGGGCTTGTAGATACGCAGTATTTT
TRBV7-2	.	TRBJ2-5	many	CASSPNRETQYF	TGTGCCAGCAGCCCGAACAGGGAGACCCAGTACTTC
TRBV7-3	TRBD1	TRBJ2-5	.	CASSQQGSQETQYF	TGTGCCAGCAGCCAACAGGGGAGCCAAGAGACCCAGTACTTC
TRBV7-3	.	TRBJ2-1	.	CASSRSNYNEQFF	TGTGCCAGCAGCCGATCGAACTACAATGAGCAGTTCTTC
TRBV6-1	.	TRBJ2-7	few	CASNKVKGGSYEQYF	TGTGCCAGCAATAAAGTAAAGGGGGGTTCCTACGAGCAGTACTTC
TRBV27	TRBD1	TRBJ2-5	.	CASRDRQETQYF	TGTGCCAGCCGGGACAGGCAAGAGACCCAGTACTTC
TRBV7-9	.	TRBJ2-1	few	CASTPVDNVQFF	TGTGCCAGCACCCCAGTCGATAACGTGCAGTTCTTC
TRBV6-5	.	TRBJ2-3	many	CASSSRRTDTQYF	TGTGCCAGCAGTTCCCGGCGCACAGATACGCAGTATTTT
TRBV20-1	TRBD2	TRBJ2-7	many	CSAVSGGLSYEQYF	TGCAGTGCGGTTAGCGGGGGCCTCTCCTACGAGCAGTACTTC
TRBV20-1	TRBD1	TRBJ1-1	.	CSARKGQMGTEAFF	TGCAGTGCTAGAAAGGGACAGATGGGAACTGAAGCTTTCTTT
TRBV4-2	.	TRBJ2-7	many	CASSQVPAKQYF	TGTGCCAGCAGCCAAGTGCCGGCCAAGCAGTACTTC
TRBV5-1	TRBD1	TRBJ1-1	.	CASSFTDRSLGTEAFF	TGCGCCAGCAGCTTTACGGACAGGTCCTTAGGCACTGAAGCTTTCTTT
TRBV29-1	.	TRBJ2-3	few	CSVLRLGGSTDTQYF	TGCAGCGTCCTTAGGTTGGGCGGGAGCACAGATACGCAGTATTTT
TRBV6-1	TRBD1	TRBJ2-5	.	CASTRQGAETQYF	TGTGCCAGCACGAGGCAGGGGGCAGAGACCCAGTACTTC
TRBV4-3	TRBD1	TRBJ1-1	many	CASSQEGQTYTEAFF	TGCGCCAGCAGCCAAGAGGGACAGACTTACACTGAAGCTTTCTTT
TRBV20-1	TRBD1	TRBJ2-4	.	CSAAHRDRGNIQYF	TGCAGTGCTGCCCACCGGGACAGGGGGAACATTCAGTACTTC
TRBV28	TRBD2	TRBJ2-1	few	CATGGKPADEQFF	TGTGCCACCGGGGGGAAACCTGCGGATGAGCAGTTCTTC
TRBV20-1	.	TRBJ2-7	.	CSAILGAPHEQYF	TGCAGTGCTATCCTGGGGGCTCCCCACGAGCAGTACTTC
TRBV28	TRBD1	TRBJ2-5	few	CASSLWRTGGVGTQYF	TGTGCCAGCAGTTTATGGAGGACAGGGGGCGTGGGGACCCAGTACTTC
TRBV5-1	.	TRBJ2-5	many	CASSLAPVRETQYF	TGCGCCAGCAGCTTGGCGCCGGTCAGGGAGACCCAGTACTTC
TRBV21-1	.	TRBJ2-3	.	CASSKATSGGGDTQYF	TGTGCCAGCAGCAAAGCGACTAGCGGGGGCGGAGATACGCAGTATTTT
TRBV10-1	TRBD1	TRBJ2-7	.	CASSESGQGASLRTYEQYF	TGCGCCAGCAGTGAGTCAGGTCAGGGGGCTAGCCTTCGGACGTACGAGCAGTACTTC
TRBV5-5	.	TRBJ1-5	.	CASSMDLSNQPQHF	TGTGCCAGCAGCATGGACCTTAGCAATCAGCCCCAGCATTTT
TRBV7-8	.	TRBJ1-2	.	CASSLRANYGYTF	TGTGCCAGCAGCTTAAGGGCTAACTATGGCTACACCTTC
TRBV9	.	TRBJ1-1	.	CASSSDFGVNTEAFF	TGTGCCAGCAGCTCGGACTTCGGGGTGAACACTGAAGCTTTCTTT
TRBV4-2	.	TRBJ2-7	few	CASSQEISSYEQYF	TGTGCCAGCAGCCAAGAGATTAGCTCCTACGAGCAGTACTTC
TRBV12-3/TRBV12-4	TRBD1	TRBJ2-5	many	CASSGQGKETQYF	TGTGCCAGCAGTGGACAGGGAAAAGAGACCCAGTACTTC
TRBV7-9	TRBD1	TRBJ1-4	.	CASSDGTGGVRPTNEKLFF	TGTGCCAGCAGCGACGGGACAGGGGGAGTGAGGCCAACTAATGAAAAACTGTTTTTT
TRBV11-3	TRBD2	TRBJ2-1	few	CASSLAGTISYNEQFF	TGTGCCAGCAGCCTAGCGGGGACTATTTCCTACAATGAGCAGTTCTTC
TRBV7-9	TRBD2	TRBJ2-3	few	CASSSRTSGSTDTQYF	TGTGCCAGCAGCTCAAGGACTAGCGGGAGCACAGATACGCAGTATTTT
TRBV4-1	TRBD1	TRBJ2-5	.	CASSHHGTGRETQYF	TGCGCCAGCAGCCACCACGGGACAGGGCGGGAGACCCAGTACTTC
TRBV11-2	.	TRBJ2-1	few	CASSAEFYNNEQFF	TGTGCCAGCAGCGCGGAATTCTACAACAATGAGCAGTTCTTC
TRBV6-6	.	TRBJ1-1	many	CASKDRTQLMNTEAFF	TGTGCCAGCAAAGATAGGACACAGCTCATGAACACTGAAGCTTTCTTT
TRBV28	TRBD1	TRBJ2-1	few	CASSSPGQGLGNEQFF	TGTGCCAGCAGCAGTCCGGGACAGGGGTTGGGGAATGAGCAGTTCTTC
TRBV4-1	TRBD2	TRBJ2-5	few	CASSQGSGGMETQYF	TGCGCCAGCAGCCAAGGGTCGGGGGGGATGGAGACCCAGTACTTC
TRBV6-5	TRBD1	TRBJ2-7	.	CASSYRGQEQYF	TGTGCCAGCAGTTACAGGGGGCAGGAGCAGTACTTC
TRBV5-1	.	TRBJ2-7	.	CASSYMSTLYEQYF	TGCGCCAGCAGCTACATGTCGACACTCTACGAGCAGTACTTC
TRBV12-3/TRBV12-4	.	TRBJ2-4	many	CASREEYF	TGTGCCAGCAGAGAGGAGTACTTC
TRBV12-3/TRBV12-4	TRBD2	TRBJ2-5	many	CASRTAGGRETQYF	TGTGCCAGCAGGACAGCGGGGGGGCGAGAGACCCAGTACTTC
TRBV7-9	TRBD1	TRBJ1-1	few	CASSAIGTELNTEAFF	TGTGCCAGCAGCGCCATAGGGACAGAGCTTAACACTGAAGCTTTCTTT
TRBV29-1	TRBD1	TRBJ2-1	many	CSVTPGQGLYNEQFF	TGCAGCGTTACCCCAGGACAGGGCTTATACAATGAGCAGTTCTTC
TRBV18	TRBD1	TRBJ1-1	.	CASSRDRGQGSFF	TGTGCCAGCTCACGGGACAGGGGGCAGGGGAGCTTCTTT
TRBV10-3	.	TRBJ2-6	.	CAISSVRPGANVLTF	TGTGCCATCAGTTCGGTACGGCCTGGGGCCAACGTCCTGACTTTC
TRBV5-1	TRBD2	TRBJ2-3	.	CASSLSVSGGPSDTQYF	TGCGCCAGCAGCTTGTCAGTTTCGGGGGGGCCGTCAGATACGCAGTATTTT
TRBV18	.	TRBJ2-5	.	CASSPYSGETQYF	TGTGCCAGCTCACCTTACTCGGGAGAGACCCAGTACTTC
TRBV7-9	TRBD1	TRBJ2-7	.	CASSATGGARDF	TGTGCCAGCAGCGCAACAGGGGGCGCACGGGACTTC
TRBV9	TRBD2	TRBJ2-3	.	CASSVSGGDTQYF	TGTGCCAGTAGTGTAAGCGGGGGAGATACGCAGTATTTT
TRBV9	.	TRBJ2-5	few	CASSVLGNQETQYF	TGTGCCAGCAGCGTATTAGGGAACCAAGAGACCCAGTACTTC
TRBV20-1	TRBD2	TRBJ2-1	few	CSARADAGGHNEQFF	TGCAGTGCTAGAGCGGATGCGGGGGGCCACAATGAGCAGTTCTTC
TRBV12-3/TRBV12-4	TRBD2	TRBJ2-5	few	CASREGTIETQYF	TGTGCCAGCAGGGAGGGGACTATTGAGACCCAGTACTTC